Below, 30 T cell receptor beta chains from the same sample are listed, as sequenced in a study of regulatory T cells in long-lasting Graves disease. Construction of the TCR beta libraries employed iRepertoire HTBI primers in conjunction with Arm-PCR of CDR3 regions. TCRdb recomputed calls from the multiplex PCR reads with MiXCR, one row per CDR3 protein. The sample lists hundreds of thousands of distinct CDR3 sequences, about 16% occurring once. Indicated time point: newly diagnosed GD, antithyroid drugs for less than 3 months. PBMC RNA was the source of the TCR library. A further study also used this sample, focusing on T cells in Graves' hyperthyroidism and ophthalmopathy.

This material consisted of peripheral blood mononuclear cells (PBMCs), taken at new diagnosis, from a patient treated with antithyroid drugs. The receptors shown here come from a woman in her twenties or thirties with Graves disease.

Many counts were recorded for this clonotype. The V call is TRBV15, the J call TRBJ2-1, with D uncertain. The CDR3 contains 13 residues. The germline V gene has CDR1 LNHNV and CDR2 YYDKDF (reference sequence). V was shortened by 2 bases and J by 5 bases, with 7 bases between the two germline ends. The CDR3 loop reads CATSRPLNNEQFF. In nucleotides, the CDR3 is TGTGCCACCAGCAGACCCTTAAACAATGAGCAGTTCTTC.

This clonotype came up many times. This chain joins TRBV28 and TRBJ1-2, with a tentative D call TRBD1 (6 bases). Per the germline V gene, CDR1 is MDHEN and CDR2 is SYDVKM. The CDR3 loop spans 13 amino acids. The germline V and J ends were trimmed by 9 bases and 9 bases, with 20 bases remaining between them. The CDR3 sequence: CASGTQGAVSYTF. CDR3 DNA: TGTGCCAGTGGAACACAGGGAGCGGTTAGCTACACCTTC.

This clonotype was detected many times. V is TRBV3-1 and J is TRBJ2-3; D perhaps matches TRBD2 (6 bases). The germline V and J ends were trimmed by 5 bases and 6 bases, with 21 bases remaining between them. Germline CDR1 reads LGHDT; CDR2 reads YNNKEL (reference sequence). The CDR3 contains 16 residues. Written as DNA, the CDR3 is TGTGCCAGCAGCGATAGACTAGTCGGCTTATTGGATACGCAGTATTTT. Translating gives CASSDRLVGLLDTQYF.

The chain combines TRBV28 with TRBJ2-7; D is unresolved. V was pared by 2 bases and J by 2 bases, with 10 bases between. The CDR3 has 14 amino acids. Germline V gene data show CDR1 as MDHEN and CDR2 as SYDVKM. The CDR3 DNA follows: TGTGCCAGCAGTTTAACGACCGTTCCCTACGAGCAGTACTTC. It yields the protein CASSLTTVPYEQYF.

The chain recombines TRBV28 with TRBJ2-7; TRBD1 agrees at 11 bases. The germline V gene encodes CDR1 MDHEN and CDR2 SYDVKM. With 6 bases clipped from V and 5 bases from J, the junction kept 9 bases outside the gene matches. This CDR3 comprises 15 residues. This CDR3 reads CASRPSGTGGHEQYF. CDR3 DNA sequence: TGTGCCAGCAGACCATCCGGGACAGGGGGTCACGAGCAGTACTTC.

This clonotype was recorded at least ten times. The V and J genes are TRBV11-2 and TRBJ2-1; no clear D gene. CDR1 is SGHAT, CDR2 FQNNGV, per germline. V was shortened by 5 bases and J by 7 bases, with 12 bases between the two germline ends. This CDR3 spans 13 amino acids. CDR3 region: CASSPVGVNEQFF. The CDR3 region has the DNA TGTGCCAGCAGCCCCGTTGGAGTTAATGAGCAGTTCTTC.

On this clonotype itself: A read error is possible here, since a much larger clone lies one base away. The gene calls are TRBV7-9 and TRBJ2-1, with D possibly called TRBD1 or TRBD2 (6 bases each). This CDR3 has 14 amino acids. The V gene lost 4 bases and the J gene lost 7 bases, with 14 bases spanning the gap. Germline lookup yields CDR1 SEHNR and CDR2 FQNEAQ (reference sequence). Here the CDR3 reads CASSCASDRNEQFF. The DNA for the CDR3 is TGTGCCAGCAGCTGCGCTAGCGACAGGAATGAGCAGTTCTTC.

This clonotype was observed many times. In nucleotides, the CDR3 is TGTGCCAGCAGCAGCCCATCGGCGGGCCTTCCCTACGAGCAGTACTTC. It yields the protein CASSSPSAGLPYEQYF. The gene calls are TRBV27 and TRBJ2-7; D may be TRBD2 (5 bases). The CDR3 runs to 16 residues. The germline V gene has CDR1 MNHEY and CDR2 SMNVEV (reference sequence). V lost 6 bases and J 2 bases, leaving 20 bases between the germline ends.

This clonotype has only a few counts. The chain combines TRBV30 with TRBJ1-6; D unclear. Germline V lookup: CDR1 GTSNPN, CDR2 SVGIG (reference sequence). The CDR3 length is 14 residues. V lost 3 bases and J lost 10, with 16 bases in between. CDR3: CAWSQAGRGSPLHF. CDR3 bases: TGTGCCTGGAGCCAGGCGGGCCGGGGATCACCCCTCCACTTT.

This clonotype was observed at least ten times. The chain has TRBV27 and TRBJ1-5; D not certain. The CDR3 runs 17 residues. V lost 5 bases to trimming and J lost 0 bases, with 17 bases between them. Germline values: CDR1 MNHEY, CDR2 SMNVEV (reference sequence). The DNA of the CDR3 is TGTGCCAGCAGTCATGGCCCGCCCCTCTATAGCAATCAGCCCCAGCATTTT. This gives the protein CASSHGPPLYSNQPQHF.

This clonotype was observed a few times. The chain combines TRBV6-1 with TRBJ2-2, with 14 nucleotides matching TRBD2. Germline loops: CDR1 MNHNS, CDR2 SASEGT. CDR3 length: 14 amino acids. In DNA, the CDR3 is TGTACCACTAGACTAGCGGGAGGGCCCGGGGAGCTGTTTTTT. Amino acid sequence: CTTRLAGGPGELFF.

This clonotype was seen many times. The DNA of the CDR3 is TGTGCCAGCAGCGCCCCACCGCCCGACACTGAAGCTTTCTTT. It is translated as CASSAPPPDTEAFF. The J gene is TRBJ1-1, the V gene TRBV6-1; D call uncertain. Trimming stripped 6 bases from V and 3 bases from J, with 14 bases between. The germline CDR1 and CDR2 sequences are MNHNS and SASEGT. The CDR3 runs 14 residues.

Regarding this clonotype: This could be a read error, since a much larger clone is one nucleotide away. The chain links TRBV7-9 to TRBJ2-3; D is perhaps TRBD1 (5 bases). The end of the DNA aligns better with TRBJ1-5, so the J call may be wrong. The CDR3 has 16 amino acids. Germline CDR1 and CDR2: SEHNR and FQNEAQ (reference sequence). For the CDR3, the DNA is TGTGCCAGCAGCCCACTAGGGGTGGTTGGAGGAGATACGCAGCATTTT. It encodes CASSPLGVVGGDTQHF.

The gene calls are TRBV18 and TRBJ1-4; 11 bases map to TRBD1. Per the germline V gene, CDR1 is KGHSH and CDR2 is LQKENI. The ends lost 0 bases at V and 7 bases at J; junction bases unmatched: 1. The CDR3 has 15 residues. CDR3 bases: TGTGCCAGCTCACCACCGGACAGGGGGCGTGAAAAACTGTTTTTT. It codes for CASSPPDRGREKLFF.

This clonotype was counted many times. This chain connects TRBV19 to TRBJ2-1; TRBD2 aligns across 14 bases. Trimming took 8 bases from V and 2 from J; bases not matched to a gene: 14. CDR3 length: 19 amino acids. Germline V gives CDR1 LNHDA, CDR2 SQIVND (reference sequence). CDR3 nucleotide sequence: TGTGCCAGTCGCCCCTCCGGGACTAGCGGGAGAAGAACCTACAATGAGCAGTTCTTC. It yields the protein CASRPSGTSGRRTYNEQFF.

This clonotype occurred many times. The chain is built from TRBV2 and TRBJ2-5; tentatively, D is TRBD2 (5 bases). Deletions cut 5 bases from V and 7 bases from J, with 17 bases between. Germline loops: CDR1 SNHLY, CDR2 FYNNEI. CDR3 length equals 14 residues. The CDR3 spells CASSQRQASGTQYF. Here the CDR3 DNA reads TGTGCCAGCAGTCAGCGGCAAGCCAGCGGGACCCAGTACTTC.

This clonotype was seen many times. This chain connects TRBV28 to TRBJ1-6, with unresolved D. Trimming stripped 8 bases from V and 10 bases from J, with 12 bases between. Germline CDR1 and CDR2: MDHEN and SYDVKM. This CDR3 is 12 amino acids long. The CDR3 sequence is CASGELGSPLHF. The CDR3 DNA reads TGTGCCAGCGGGGAACTCGGGTCACCCCTCCACTTT.

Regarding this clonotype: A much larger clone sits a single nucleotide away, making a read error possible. The CDR3 region is CAGSQARGEQYF. The CDR3 nucleotides are TGTGCCGGCAGCCAAGCGCGTGGCGAGCAGTACTTC. The V call is TRBV3-1, the J call TRBJ2-7; D is unresolved. CDR3 size: 12 residues. Per the germline V gene, CDR1 is LGHDT and CDR2 is YNNKEL (reference sequence).

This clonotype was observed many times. CDR3 amino acids: CASSLAGGSHRNEQFF. The CDR3 DNA is TGTGCCAGCAGCTTAGCGGGTGGGTCTCATAGAAATGAGCAGTTCTTC. The genes are TRBV11-1 and TRBJ2-1; no reliable D call. The CDR3 is made up of 16 amino acids. The germline V gene encodes CDR1 SGHAT and CDR2 FQDESV (reference sequence). Trimming took off 0 bases at V and 7 bases at J, with 16 bases between the two ends.

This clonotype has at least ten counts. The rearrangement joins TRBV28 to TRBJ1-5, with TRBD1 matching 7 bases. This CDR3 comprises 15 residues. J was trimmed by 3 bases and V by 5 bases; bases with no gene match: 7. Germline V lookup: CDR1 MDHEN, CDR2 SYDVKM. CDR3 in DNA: TGTGCCAGCAGTAAACAGGGGCCCGCCAATCAGCCCCAGCATTTT. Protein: CASSKQGPANQPQHF.

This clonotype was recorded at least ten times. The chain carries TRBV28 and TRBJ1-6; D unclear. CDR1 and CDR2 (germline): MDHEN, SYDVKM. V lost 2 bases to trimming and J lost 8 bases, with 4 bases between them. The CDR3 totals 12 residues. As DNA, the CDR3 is TGTGCCAGCAGTTTACGTCATTCACCCCTCCACTTT. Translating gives CASSLRHSPLHF.

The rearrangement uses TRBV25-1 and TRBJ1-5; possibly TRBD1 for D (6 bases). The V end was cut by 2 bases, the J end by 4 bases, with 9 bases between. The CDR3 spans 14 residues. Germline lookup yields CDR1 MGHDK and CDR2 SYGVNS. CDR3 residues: CASSEGGWNQPQHF. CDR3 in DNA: TGTGCCAGCAGTGAAGGGGGCTGGAATCAGCCCCAGCATTTT. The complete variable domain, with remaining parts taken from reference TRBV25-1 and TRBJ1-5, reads EADIYQTPRYLVIGTGKKITLECSQTMGHDKMYWYQQDPGMELHLIHYSYGVNSTEKGDLSSESTVSRIRTEHFPLTLESARPSHTSQYLCASSEGGWNQPQHFGDGTRLSIL.

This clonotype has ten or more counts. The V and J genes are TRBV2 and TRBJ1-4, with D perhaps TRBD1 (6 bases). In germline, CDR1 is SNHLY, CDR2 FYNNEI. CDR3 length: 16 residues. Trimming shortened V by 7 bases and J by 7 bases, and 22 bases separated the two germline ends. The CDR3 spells CASNPPSGRGGEKLFF. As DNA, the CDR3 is TGTGCCAGCAACCCTCCCTCCGGCAGGGGCGGTGAAAAACTGTTTTTT.

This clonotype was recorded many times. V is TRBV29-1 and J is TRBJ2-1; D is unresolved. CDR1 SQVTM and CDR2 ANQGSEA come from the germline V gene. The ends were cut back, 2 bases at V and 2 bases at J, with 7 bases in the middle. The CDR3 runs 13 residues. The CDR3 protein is CSVERTTYNEQFF. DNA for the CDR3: TGCAGCGTTGAACGGACGACCTACAATGAGCAGTTCTTC.

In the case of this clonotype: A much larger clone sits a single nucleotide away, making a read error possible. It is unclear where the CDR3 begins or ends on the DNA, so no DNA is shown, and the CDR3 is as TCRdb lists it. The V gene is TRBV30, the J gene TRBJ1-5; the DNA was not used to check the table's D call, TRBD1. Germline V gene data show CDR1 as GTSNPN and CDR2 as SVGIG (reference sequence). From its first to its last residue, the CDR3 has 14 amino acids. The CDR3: CAWSVGGGSQPKHF.

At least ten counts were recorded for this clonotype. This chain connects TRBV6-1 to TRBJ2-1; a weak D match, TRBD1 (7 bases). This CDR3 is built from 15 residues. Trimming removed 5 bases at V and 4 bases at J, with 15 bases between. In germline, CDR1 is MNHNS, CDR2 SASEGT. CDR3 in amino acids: CASSRRRDSYNEQFF. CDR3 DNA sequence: TGTGCCAGCAGTAGAAGGCGGGACAGTTACAATGAGCAGTTCTTC.

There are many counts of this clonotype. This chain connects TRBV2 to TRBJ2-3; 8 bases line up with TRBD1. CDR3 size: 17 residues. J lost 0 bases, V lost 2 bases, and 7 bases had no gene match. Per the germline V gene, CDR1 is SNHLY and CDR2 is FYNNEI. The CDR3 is CASSEPKGQGSTDTQYF. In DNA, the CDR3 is TGTGCCAGCAGTGAACCCAAAGGACAGGGAAGCACAGATACGCAGTATTTT.

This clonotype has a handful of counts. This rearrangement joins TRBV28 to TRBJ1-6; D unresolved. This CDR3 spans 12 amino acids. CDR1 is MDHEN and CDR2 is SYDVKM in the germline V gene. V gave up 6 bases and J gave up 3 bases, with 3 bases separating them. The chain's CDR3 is CASSDYNSPLHF. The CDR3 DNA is TGTGCCAGCAGCGACTATAATTCACCCCTCCACTTT.

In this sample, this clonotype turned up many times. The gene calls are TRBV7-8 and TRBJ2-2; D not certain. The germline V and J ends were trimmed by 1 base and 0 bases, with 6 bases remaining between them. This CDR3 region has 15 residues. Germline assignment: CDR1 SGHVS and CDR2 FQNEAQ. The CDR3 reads CASSLGVANTGELFF. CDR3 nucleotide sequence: TGTGCCAGCAGCTTAGGGGTAGCGAACACCGGGGAGCTGTTTTTT.

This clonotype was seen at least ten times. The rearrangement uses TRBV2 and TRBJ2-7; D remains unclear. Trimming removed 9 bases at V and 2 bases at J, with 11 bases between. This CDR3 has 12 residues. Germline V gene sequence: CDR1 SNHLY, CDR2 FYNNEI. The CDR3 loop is CASTKITYEQYF. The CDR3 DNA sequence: TGTGCCAGTACCAAAATAACCTACGAGCAGTACTTC.